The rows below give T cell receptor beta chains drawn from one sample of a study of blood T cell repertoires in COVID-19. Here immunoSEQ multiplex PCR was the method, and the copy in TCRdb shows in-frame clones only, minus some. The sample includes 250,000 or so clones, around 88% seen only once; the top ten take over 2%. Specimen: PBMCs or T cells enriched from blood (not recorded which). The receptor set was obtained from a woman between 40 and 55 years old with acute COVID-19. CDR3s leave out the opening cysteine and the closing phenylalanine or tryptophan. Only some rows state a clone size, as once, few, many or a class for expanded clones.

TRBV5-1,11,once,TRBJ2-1,ASSSGLANEQF
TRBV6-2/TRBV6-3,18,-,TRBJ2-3,ASSYSGRGQRPTSTDTQY
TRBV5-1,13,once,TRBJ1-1,ASSLIPDSPAEAF
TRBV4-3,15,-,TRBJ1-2,ASSPVGTGNIGYGYT
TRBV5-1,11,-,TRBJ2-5,ASSLSYQETQY
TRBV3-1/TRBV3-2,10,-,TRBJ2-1,ASSPGINEQF
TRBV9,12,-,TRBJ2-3,ASSPRGPGDTQY
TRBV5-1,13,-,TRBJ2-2,ASSYPLGRAGELF
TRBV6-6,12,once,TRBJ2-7,ASSYSEGGYEQY
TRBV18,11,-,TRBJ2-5,ASSLLPQETQY
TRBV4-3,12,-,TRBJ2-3,ASSQDLQGMGQY
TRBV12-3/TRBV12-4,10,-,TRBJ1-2,ASSLGQGTAR
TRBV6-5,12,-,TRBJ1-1,ASNLTPGRTEAF
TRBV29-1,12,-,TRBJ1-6,SVPGQGNNSPLH
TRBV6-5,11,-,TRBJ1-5,ASRNGNSQPQH
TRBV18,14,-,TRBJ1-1,ASSPAMGRENTEAF
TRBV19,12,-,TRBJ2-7,ASSMGGGLYEQY
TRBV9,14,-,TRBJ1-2,ASSVANTGVLYGYT
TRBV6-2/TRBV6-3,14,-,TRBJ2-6,ASSYPGFSGANVLT
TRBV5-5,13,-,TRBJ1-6,ASSLATVNNSPLH
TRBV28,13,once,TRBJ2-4,ASSLWGQGQNIQY
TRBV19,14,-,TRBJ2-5,ASSPGGQGGAETQY
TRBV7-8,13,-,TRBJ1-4,ASSLVGGQVEKLF
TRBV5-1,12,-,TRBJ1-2,ASTLTDTDYGYT
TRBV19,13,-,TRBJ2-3,ASRAGGVEADTQY
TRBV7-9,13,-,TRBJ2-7,ASSERGQGLNEQY
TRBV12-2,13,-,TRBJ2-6,ASRLEGSGANVLT
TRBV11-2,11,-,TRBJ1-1,ASSRERLGEAF
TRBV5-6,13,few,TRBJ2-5,ASSGFRGQQETQY
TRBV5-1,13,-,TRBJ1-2,ASSPGGPANYGYT
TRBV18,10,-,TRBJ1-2,ASSPGQSGYT
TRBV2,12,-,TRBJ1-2,ASKGYRGGYGYT
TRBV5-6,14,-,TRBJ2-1,ASSRTGATSWNEQF
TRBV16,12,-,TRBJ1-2,ASSQFRGQEGYT